The T cell receptor beta chain under discussion was sequenced for a study of Graves' ophthalmopathy and Graves' hyperthyroidism. Study summary: Peripheral blood samples were taken at initial diagnosis, before any treatment.

The length of the CDR3 is 13 residues. Germline CDR1 reads MNHNS; CDR2 reads SASEGT. Trimming left V 4 bases short and J 6 bases short, with 12 bases between. Thyroid ultrasound, orbital computed tomography, TRAb, serum thyroxine and clinical symptoms formed the basis of diagnosis. Findings of the study overall: Blood also harbored most expanded thyroid clonotypes above 0.001 frequency.

Amplifying from RNA transcripts, the study obtained TCR beta CDR3 regions. An initial RT-PCR round employing HTBI primers preceded a second-round multiplex PCR. TCRdb independently ran MiXCR on the multiplex PCR reads; one entry per CDR3 protein. The table lists roughly 410,000 distinct CDR3 sequences, 15% of them singletons, with approximately 7% in the top ten. Regarding this clonotype: Its specificity is unknown.

The V call is TRBV6-1, the J call TRBJ1-2; D gene unclear. This TCR came from a woman aged 18-29 years with stable Graves' hyperthyroidism. Sequenced: peripheral blood. The CDR3 nucleotides read TGTGCCAGCAGTGGGGCCGTAGAAGATGGCTACACCTTC. This translates into CASSGAVEDGYTF.